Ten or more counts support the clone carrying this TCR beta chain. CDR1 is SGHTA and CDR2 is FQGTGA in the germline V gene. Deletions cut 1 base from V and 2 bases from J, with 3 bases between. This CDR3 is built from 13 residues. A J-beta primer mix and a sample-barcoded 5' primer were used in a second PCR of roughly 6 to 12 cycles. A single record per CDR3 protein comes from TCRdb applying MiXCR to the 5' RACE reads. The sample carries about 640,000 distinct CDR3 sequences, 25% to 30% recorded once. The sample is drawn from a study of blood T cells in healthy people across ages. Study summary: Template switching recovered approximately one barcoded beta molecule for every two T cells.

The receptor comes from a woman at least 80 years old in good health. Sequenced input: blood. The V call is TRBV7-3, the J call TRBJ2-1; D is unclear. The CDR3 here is CASSLKAYNEQFF. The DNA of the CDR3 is TGTGCCAGCAGCTTAAAGGCCTACAATGAGCAGTTCTTC.